This T cell receptor beta chain was recovered during a study of T cell changes during pregnancy in multiple sclerosis. Method: immunoSEQ multiplex PCR; TCRdb's copy keeps in-frame clones and lacks some. Here the sample spans around 70,000 clones, just over 90% being singletons. Germline CDR1 reads KGHSH; CDR2 reads LQKENI. V shed 2 bases and J 2 bases; nucleotides not matched to a gene: 6. The CDR3 extends over 17 amino acids. This specimen was peripheral blood, taken in the third trimester of pregnancy. The sequence was collected from a female donor with multiple sclerosis, enrolled in a pregnancy study. The chain carries TRBV18 and TRBJ2-7; 13 nucleotides line up with TRBD2. CDR3 nucleotides: TGTGCCAGCTCACCAAGGGGAACTAGCGGGGGGGCCTACGAGCAGTACTTC. It is translated as CASSPRGTSGGAYEQYF.